This T cell receptor (beta chain) was captured by sequencing in a study of T cell changes during pregnancy in multiple sclerosis. Here immunoSEQ multiplex PCR was the method, and the copy in TCRdb shows in-frame clones only, minus some. The table has over 85,000 clones, 85% to 95% seen once. The germline V gene encodes CDR1 SGHAT and CDR2 FQNNGV. The CDR3 runs 14 residues. The V and J ends lost 4 bases and 7 bases, in that order; junction bases with no gene match: 9. The chain has TRBV11-2 and TRBJ1-2; 7 bases fit TRBD1. The sequencing here drew on peripheral blood, taken in the first trimester of pregnancy. The source of this sequence is a female donor in good health, enrolled as a control in a pregnancy study. CDR3 nucleotides: TGTGCCAGCAGCTGGAGTCAAGGGGGCGTTGGCTACACCTTC. It translates to CASSWSQGGVGYTF.